This TCR beta chain was obtained from a study of blood T cells in healthy people across ages. Study in general: Template switching caught about one barcoded beta molecule for each two T cells.

The use of a sample-barcoded 5' primer and a J-beta primer mix characterized a second PCR of roughly 6 to 11 cycles. TCRdb recomputed calls from the 5' RACE reads with MiXCR, one row per CDR3 protein. This table holds about 630,000 distinct CDR3 sequences, under 25% found once. Findings and caveats of the study: Naive CD4+ cells and diversity were both higher in long-lived donors than in aged donors.

CDR3 size: 12 residues. Germline CDR1 and CDR2: ENHRY and SYGVKD. In its sample, this clonotype was seen a few times. Its antigen remains unknown. Compared with germline, one end of the junction differs, possibly owing to a read error. The V and J genes are TRBV10-3 and TRBJ1-1; unclear D gene. The sequenced sample was blood. This TCR came from a man aged 70 or older in good health. The CDR3 loop is CAISESHTEAFF. The DNA for the CDR3 is TGTGCCATCAGTGAGTCGCACACAGAAGCTTTCTTT.